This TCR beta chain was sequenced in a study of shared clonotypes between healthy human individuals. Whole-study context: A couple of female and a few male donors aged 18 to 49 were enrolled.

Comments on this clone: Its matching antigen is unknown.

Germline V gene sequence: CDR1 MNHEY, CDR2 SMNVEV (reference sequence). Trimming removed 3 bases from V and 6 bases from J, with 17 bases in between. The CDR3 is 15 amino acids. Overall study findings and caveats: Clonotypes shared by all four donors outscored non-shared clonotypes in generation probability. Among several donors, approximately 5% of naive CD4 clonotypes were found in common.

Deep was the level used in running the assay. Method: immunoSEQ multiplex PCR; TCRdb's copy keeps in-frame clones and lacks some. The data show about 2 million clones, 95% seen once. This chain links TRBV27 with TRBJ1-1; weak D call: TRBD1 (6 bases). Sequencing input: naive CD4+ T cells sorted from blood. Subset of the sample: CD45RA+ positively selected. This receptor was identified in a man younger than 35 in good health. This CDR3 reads CASSLGRGARSEAFF. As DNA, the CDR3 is TGTGCCAGCAGTTTGGGGCGGGGGGCGCGGTCTGAAGCTTTCTTT.